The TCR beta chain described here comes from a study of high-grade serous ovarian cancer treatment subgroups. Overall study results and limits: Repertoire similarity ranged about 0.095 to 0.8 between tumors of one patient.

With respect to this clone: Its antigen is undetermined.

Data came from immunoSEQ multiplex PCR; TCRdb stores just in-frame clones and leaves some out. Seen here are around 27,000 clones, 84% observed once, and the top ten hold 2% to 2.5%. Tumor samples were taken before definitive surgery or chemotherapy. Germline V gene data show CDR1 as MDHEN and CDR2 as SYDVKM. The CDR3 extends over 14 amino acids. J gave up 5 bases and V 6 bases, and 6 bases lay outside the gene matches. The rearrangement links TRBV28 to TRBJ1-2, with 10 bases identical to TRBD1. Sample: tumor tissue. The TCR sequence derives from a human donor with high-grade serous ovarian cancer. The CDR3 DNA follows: TGTGCCAGCAGAGGGACAGGGGAAGGGTATGGCTACACCTTC. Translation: CASRGTGEGYGYTF.